These T cell receptor beta chains were read from a single sample in a study of PD-L1 blockade in urothelial cancer. Profiling relied on immunoSEQ multiplex PCR, and the TCRdb table lists in-frame clones only, not all of them. The sample consists of approximately 38,000 clones, 65% to 90% of them appearing once. The source was PBMCs, collected around atezolizumab (anti-PD-L1) treatment. The receptors derive from a man aged 60-69 years with urothelial cancer. CDR3s include the opening cysteine and the closing phenylalanine or tryptophan. The D gene is left open where the match is weak. A row's size may be missing; if present it is once, few, many or a size class.

TRBJ1-4 | TRBV29-1 | - | - | CSVDNGGGNEKLFF | TGCAGCGTTGACAACGGGGGAGGGAATGAAAAACTGTTTTTT
TRBJ2-3 | TRBV5-4 | - | - | CASNEVAGKQYF | TGTGCCAGCAACGAGGTGGCGGGGAAGCAGTATTTT
TRBJ2-7 | TRBV5-4 | TRBD1 | - | CASSLSGTGGFYEQYF | TGTGCCAGCAGCTTGTCCGGGACAGGGGGCTTTTACGAGCAGTACTTC
TRBJ2-1 | TRBV19 | - | - | CASSTRYRDREVGNEQFF | TGTGCCAGTAGTACCCGATACCGAGACAGGGAGGTAGGCAATGAGCAGTTCTTC
TRBJ2-3 | TRBV7-2 | - | - | CASSYLRTTTDTQYF | TGTGCCAGCAGCTATCTACGGACTACCACAGATACGCAGTATTTT
TRBJ1-2 | TRBV30 | TRBD1 | - | CAWRADRGSDGYTF | TGTGCCTGGAGAGCTGACAGGGGGAGTGACGGCTACACCTTC
TRBJ2-7 | TRBV6-1 | - | few | CASKLELSIYEQYF | TGTGCCAGCAAGTTGGAGCTCAGTATATACGAGCAGTACTTC
TRBJ1-4 | TRBV4-1 | TRBD1 | - | CASSQGQGLNEKLFF | TGCGCCAGCAGCCAGGGACAGGGTCTTAATGAAAAACTGTTTTTT
TRBJ1-3 | TRBV13 | - | - | CASSSRGPSGNTIYF | TGTGCCAGCAGCTCCCGGGGTCCCTCTGGAAACACCATATATTTT
TRBJ2-4 | TRBV5-4 | TRBD2 | - | CASSLVGSGTSGLAKNIQYF | TGTGCCAGCAGCTTGGTGGGTAGCGGGACTTCAGGCCTAGCCAAAAACATTCAGTACTTC
TRBJ2-7 | TRBV30 | TRBD1 | - | CACMRQGPHEQYF | TGTGCCTGCATGCGACAGGGCCCCCACGAGCAGTACTTC
TRBJ2-1 | TRBV5-1 | TRBD2 | - | CASSPGLAGVYEQFF | TGCGCCAGCAGCCCGGGACTAGCGGGAGTCTATGAGCAGTTCTTC
TRBJ2-2 | TRBV18 | TRBD1 | once | CASSATGTGNTGELFF | TGTGCCAGCTCAGCAACCGGGACAGGGAACACCGGGGAGCTGTTTTTT
TRBJ2-1 | TRBV7-2 | TRBD1 | - | CASTDRVDEQFF | TGTGCCAGCACGGACAGGGTCGATGAGCAGTTCTTC
TRBJ1-2 | TRBV28 | - | - | CASRRPPPGYGYTF | TGTGCCAGCAGACGCCCACCCCCAGGGTATGGCTACACCTTC
TRBJ2-7 | TRBV7-2 | TRBD1 | - | CASSLRQGSYEQYF | TGTGCCAGCAGCTTAAGACAGGGCTCCTACGAGCAGTACTTC
TRBJ1-4 | TRBV27 | - | - | CASSFTGTPEKLFF | TGTGCCAGCAGTTTTACAGGGACCCCCGAAAAACTGTTTTTT
TRBJ2-2 | TRBV6-4 | TRBD2 | - | CASTRTSGGSNTGELFF | TGTGCCAGCACCAGGACTAGCGGGGGGTCGAACACCGGGGAGCTGTTTTTT
TRBJ2-2 | TRBV6-1 | - | - | CASSVQGRYAGELFF | TGTGCCAGCAGTGTCCAGGGCAGGTACGCCGGGGAGCTGTTTTTT
TRBJ2-1 | TRBV7-9 | TRBD1 | - | CASSYRQGSSSYNEQFF | TGTGCCAGCAGCTACCGACAGGGATCTAGCTCCTACAATGAGCAGTTCTTC
TRBJ1-4 | TRBV30 | - | - | CAWSVRLPGLPSEKLFF | TGTGCCTGGAGTGTACGATTACCGGGACTCCCCTCTGAAAAACTGTTTTTT
TRBJ1-4 | TRBV30 | TRBD1 | - | CAWSRQGMANEKLFF | TGTGCCTGGAGTAGACAGGGGATGGCTAATGAAAAACTGTTTTTT
TRBJ1-2 | TRBV5-1 | - | once | CASSLEGGRRGSSGYTF | TGCGCCAGCAGCTTGGAGGGGGGGCGCAGAGGATCGTCCGGCTACACCTTC
TRBJ2-1 | TRBV2 | - | - | CASSGVADRSYNEQFF | TGTGCCAGCAGTGGGGTAGCGGACCGCTCCTACAATGAGCAGTTCTTC
TRBJ1-6 | TRBV5-4 | - | few | CASSLMSSYNSPLHF | TGTGCCAGCAGCTTAATGAGCTCCTATAATTCACCCCTCCACTTT
TRBJ2-1 | TRBV18 | TRBD1 | - | CASSLLPSGQSIYNEQFF | TGTGCCAGCTCACTTCTGCCTTCGGGACAGTCAATTTACAATGAGCAGTTCTTC
TRBJ1-4 | TRBV15 | - | - | CATSQRGKGTKLFF | TGTGCCACCAGCCAGAGAGGCAAAGGCACAAAACTGTTTTTT
TRBJ1-1 | TRBV30 | TRBD1 | - | CAWSVGQGNTEAFF | TGTGCCTGGAGTGTGGGACAGGGTAACACTGAAGCTTTCTTT
TRBJ1-1 | TRBV7-2 | - | - | CASRHGGGRIRTEAFF | TGTGCCAGCAGGCATGGCGGGGGGCGCATCCGTACTGAAGCTTTCTTT
TRBJ1-2 | TRBV7-2 | - | - | CASSLPGGINYGYTF | TGTGCCAGCAGCCTACCTGGGGGGATTAACTATGGCTACACCTTC
TRBJ1-3 | TRBV11-2 | - | - | CASSPGLSGNTIYF | TGTGCCAGCAGCCCAGGGCTTTCCGGAAACACCATATATTTT
TRBJ2-7 | TRBV7-6 | TRBD1 | - | CASSSAGGREQYF | TGTGCCAGCAGCTCCGCAGGGGGCCGGGAGCAGTACTTC
TRBJ1-1 | TRBV30 | - | - | CAWGGITEAFF | TGTGCCTGGGGGGGGATCACTGAAGCTTTCTTT
TRBJ1-2 | TRBV4-1 | - | - | CASSPPGLRYGYTF | TGCGCCAGCAGCCCTCCGGGACTCAGATATGGCTACACCTTC
TRBJ1-2 | TRBV27 | TRBD1 | - | CASGLRTGGIYTF | TGTGCCAGCGGACTTAGGACAGGTGGGATTTACACCTTC
TRBJ1-1 | TRBV5-6 | TRBD1 | - | CASRRDSRPTEAFF | TGTGCCAGCAGAAGGGACAGTCGCCCCACTGAAGCTTTCTTT
TRBJ1-1 | TRBV7-7 | TRBD1 | - | CASTRRTGQGAEAFF | TGTGCTAGCACTCGGAGGACAGGGCAGGGCGCTGAAGCTTTCTTT
TRBJ1-2 | TRBV6-6 | TRBD1 | - | CASSPAGGYGYTF | TGTGCCAGCAGCCCGGCAGGGGGCTATGGCTACACCTTC
TRBJ1-2 | TRBV18 | TRBD1 | - | CASQRTGLGYTF | TGTGCCAGCCAAAGGACAGGGCTGGGCTACACCTTC
TRBJ1-5 | TRBV11-2 | - | few | CASSLSDSNQPQHF | TGTGCCAGCAGCCTCTCAGATAGCAATCAGCCCCAGCATTTT
TRBJ2-1 | TRBV5-4 | TRBD2 | - | CASSLGGLAGGVREQFF | TGTGCCAGCAGCTTGGGGGGACTAGCGGGAGGTGTCCGTGAGCAGTTCTTC
TRBJ2-1 | TRBV10-1 | - | few | CASSDLQGGNEQFF | TGCGCCAGCAGTGACCTCCAGGGGGGTAATGAGCAGTTCTTC
TRBJ2-7 | TRBV6-5 | - | - | CASGRTGSLLGQYF | TGTGCCAGCGGGAGGACAGGTTCCCTCCTGGGGCAGTACTTC
TRBJ1-4 | TRBV29-1 | - | - | CSVIRLELTNEKLFF | TGCAGCGTTATCCGCCTGGAGTTAACTAATGAAAAACTGTTTTTT
TRBJ1-5 | TRBV7-6 | - | - | CASGLSTNQPQHF | TGTGCCAGCGGGCTATCGACAAATCAGCCCCAGCATTTT
TRBJ2-1 | TRBV9 | TRBD2 | medium-sized | CASSGLAGYNEQFF | TGTGCCAGCAGCGGACTAGCGGGGTACAATGAGCAGTTCTTC
TRBJ2-7 | TRBV12-5 | TRBD1 | - | CASGTGGWYEQYF | TGTGCCTCAGGGACAGGGGGCTGGTACGAGCAGTACTTC
TRBJ2-1 | TRBV13 | - | - | CASSNGGEQFF | TGTGCCAGCAGCAACGGAGGGGAGCAGTTCTTC
TRBJ2-1 | TRBV5-1 | TRBD1 | once | CASSQQGFSYNEQFF | TGCGCCAGCAGCCAACAGGGGTTCTCCTACAATGAGCAGTTCTTC
TRBJ1-5 | TRBV10-2 | - | - | CASSEAPNQPQHF | TGCGCCAGCAGTGAAGCCCCAAATCAGCCCCAGCATTTT
TRBJ2-7 | TRBV2 | - | - | CASSAQGPSGEQYF | TGTGCCAGCAGTGCGCAGGGGCCCTCTGGCGAGCAGTACTTC
TRBJ2-3 | TRBV9 | - | - | CASSTAGYTSTDTQYF | TGTGCCAGCAGCACGGCGGGTTATACTAGCACAGATACGCAGTATTTT
TRBJ2-2 | TRBV5-1 | - | - | CASSSNTGNTGELFF | TGCGCCAGCAGCTCCAACACGGGGAACACCGGGGAGCTGTTTTTT
TRBJ2-7 | TRBV5-8 | - | few | CASGPLGGVDDEQYF | TGTGCCAGCGGCCCTTTGGGCGGGGTCGATGACGAGCAGTACTTC
TRBJ2-2 | TRBV6-6 | TRBD1 | - | CASNRPGQENTGELFF | TGTGCCAGCAACCGGCCGGGACAGGAGAACACCGGGGAGCTGTTTTTT
TRBJ1-3 | TRBV9 | - | - | CASSVNRDFAGNTIYF | TGTGCCAGCAGCGTAAATCGAGATTTCGCTGGAAACACCATATATTTT
TRBJ1-3 | TRBV2 | - | - | CASRPDSSSGNTIYF | TGTGCCAGCAGACCGGACAGTAGCTCTGGAAACACCATATATTTT